These T cell receptor beta chains were read from a single sample in a study of T cells in Graves' hyperthyroidism and ophthalmopathy. TCRdb ran MiXCR on the multiplex PCR reads and lists one entry per CDR3 protein. The data contain fewer than 600,000 distinct CDR3 sequences, approximately 15% of them seen just once; the ten biggest clones take up 15% to 20%. Sample: blood. Receptors originate from a young woman with Graves' hyperthyroidism. Each CDR3 is given with its conserved first and last residue. D genes are given only for firm matches. Part of the rows lack a size; the others show once, few, many or a class for expanded clones.

DNA | CDR3 | V | size | J | D
TGTGCCACCAGTGAGGGCGGGAGTAAACTCCAAGAGACCCAGTACTTC | CATSEGGSKLQETQYF | TRBV24-1 | . | TRBJ2-5 | TRBD2
TGTGCCAGCAGAAAAGGACGGCTAGAAGCTTTCTTT | CASRKGRLEAFF | TRBV2 | many | TRBJ1-1 | .
TGTGCCAGCTCACCAGGAGGGGCAGGGGAATTTGGTGGCTACACCTTC | CASSPGGAGEFGGYTF | TRBV18 | . | TRBJ1-2 | .
TGTGCCAGCAGTGGGACTAGCGGGAGAGAAGAGCAGTTCTTC | CASSGTSGREEQFF | TRBV2 | many | TRBJ2-1 | TRBD2
TGTGCCAGCAGCCTTCGACAGGGAGAAGAGACCCAGTACTTC | CASSLRQGEETQYF | TRBV11-3 | many | TRBJ2-5 | TRBD1
TGTGCCAGCAGCCAATACATTACCATAGCCGGAAACACCATATATTTT | CASSQYITIAGNTIYF | TRBV3-1 | few | TRBJ1-3 | .
TGTGCCATCACGTCACAGGGTTGGGATACGCAGTATTTT | CAITSQGWDTQYF | TRBV10-3 | . | TRBJ2-3 | .
TGTGCCAGCAGTGGGTACAGGGCCATGAACACTGAAGCTTTCTTT | CASSGYRAMNTEAFF | TRBV27 | many | TRBJ1-1 | .
TGTGCCAGCAGACCGGAGGGCCGGAACGTTCGGGAGACCCAGTACTTC | CASRPEGRNVRETQYF | TRBV6-1 | . | TRBJ2-5 | .
TGTGCCAGTAGTATTGGAGGCGTCCTCTCCTACAATGAGCAGTTCTTC | CASSIGGVLSYNEQFF | TRBV19 | . | TRBJ2-1 | .
TGTGCCAGCTCACCACTGACTAGCGGGAGCATAAACAATGAGCAGTTCTTC | CASSPLTSGSINNEQFF | TRBV18 | once | TRBJ2-1 | TRBD2
TGTGCCAGTAAGGCTAGCGATTACCCAACTTACAATGAGCAGTTCTTC | CASKASDYPTYNEQFF | TRBV19 | . | TRBJ2-1 | .
TGCGCCAGCAGCCCCGGGACTAGTTCTGTTTTGGATACGCAGTATTTT | CASSPGTSSVLDTQYF | TRBV5-1 | many | TRBJ2-3 | TRBD2
TGCAGTGCTAGAGGGGAGACCCAGTACTTC | CSARGETQYF | TRBV20-1 | many | TRBJ2-5 | .
TGTGCCAGCACCCGGGGTGGGAGCTACAATGAGCAGTTCTTC | CASTRGGSYNEQFF | TRBV11-2 | many | TRBJ2-1 | .
TGTGCCAGCAGTTTCATGGGTTCGGGCACCGGGGAGCTGTTTTTT | CASSFMGSGTGELFF | TRBV27 | many | TRBJ2-2 | .
TGTGCCAGCAGTGACAGGGACTCAAGGATTTTCGGAAACACCATATATTTT | CASSDRDSRIFGNTIYF | TRBV6-1 | . | TRBJ1-3 | .
TGTGCCATCTCGGCAGGTACTAATCAGCCCCAGCATTTT | CAISAGTNQPQHF | TRBV10-3 | . | TRBJ1-5 | .
TGTGCCAGCAGTGCAACCGCCCGACAGAACACTGAAGCTTTCTTT | CASSATARQNTEAFF | TRBV27 | few | TRBJ1-1 | .
TGTGCCAGCAGCTCCTCCCTGGAGACAGGGGTTAACTATGGCTACACCTTC | CASSSSLETGVNYGYTF | TRBV13 | few | TRBJ1-2 | TRBD1
TGTGCCAGCAGCCCCAGTGTAGCGGGAGAGTGGGGAGAGACCCAGTACTTC | CASSPSVAGEWGETQYF | TRBV3-1 | many | TRBJ2-5 | TRBD2
TGCAGTGCCCGACTCCGGACAGGGGGCGCTTTAGATGGCTACACCTTC | CSARLRTGGALDGYTF | TRBV20-1 | . | TRBJ1-2 | TRBD1
TGTGCCAGCAGCCCAGGAGGAACCTACTATGGCTACACCTTC | CASSPGGTYYGYTF | TRBV5-6 | few | TRBJ1-2 | .
TGTGCCAGCAGCTGGGACGACAGGGGCCTTTCCGGCTACACCTTC | CASSWDDRGLSGYTF | TRBV5-6 | few | TRBJ1-2 | TRBD1
TGTGCCAGCAGCTTAGAGGGACGGGAAGCTAACTATGGCTACACCTTC | CASSLEGREANYGYTF | TRBV11-2 | . | TRBJ1-2 | .
TGTGCCAGCAGCTTGAGGTACTATTCCATGACCCCGTCCTACGAGCAGTACTTC | CASSLRYYSMTPSYEQYF | TRBV7-2 | . | TRBJ2-7 | .
TGTGCCAGCAGCTTAGCGAGCGTGCGCGGGAGGACCTCTTACGAGCAGTACTTC | CASSLASVRGRTSYEQYF | TRBV7-9 | . | TRBJ2-7 | TRBD2
TGCGCCAGCAGCTCCGTAGCGGGAGTTGTCTCCTACAATGAGCAGTTCTTC | CASSSVAGVVSYNEQFF | TRBV5-1 | . | TRBJ2-1 | TRBD2
TGTGCCAGCAGCCCGAAGGTAGGGAGGGATCAGCCCCAGCATTTT | CASSPKVGRDQPQHF | TRBV7-2 | many | TRBJ1-5 | .
TGTGCCAGCAGCTTAGATACTCGGGACAGGGACTCCTACGAGCAGTACTTC | CASSLDTRDRDSYEQYF | TRBV13 | . | TRBJ2-7 | TRBD1
TGTGCCAGCAGCGTACAGGGTCACGGGGAGCTGTTTTTT | CASSVQGHGELFF | TRBV7-2 | many | TRBJ2-2 | .
TGTGCCAGCAGCGACTGGAGGCGGAACACTGAAGCTTTCTTT | CASSDWRRNTEAFF | TRBV14 | few | TRBJ1-1 | .
TGTGCCAGCAGCTTAGGCGGACGGACGCACGCAGATACGCAGTATTTT | CASSLGGRTHADTQYF | TRBV11-3 | . | TRBJ2-3 | .
TGTGCCACCAGTGCCACCGGGACTAGCGACACCGGGGAGCTGTTTTTT | CATSATGTSDTGELFF | TRBV24-1 | . | TRBJ2-2 | TRBD2
TGTGCCAGCAGTTACCCCACCGGCGGGGTCACAGATACGCAGTATTTT | CASSYPTGGVTDTQYF | TRBV6-2/TRBV6-3 | many | TRBJ2-3 | .
TGTGCCAGCCAGGGGGTTGAGACTAATGAAAAACTGTTTTTT | CASQGVETNEKLFF | TRBV25-1 | . | TRBJ1-4 | TRBD1
TGTGCCAGCAGCGTAGGGATGAGCGGGAGGGCCCGCACAGATACGCAGTATTTT | CASSVGMSGRARTDTQYF | TRBV9 | many | TRBJ2-3 | TRBD2
TGTGCCAGCACCAAGGGACCGACCCTAACCAATTCACCCCTCCACTTT | CASTKGPTLTNSPLHF | TRBV6-1 | many | TRBJ1-6 | .
TGTGCCAGTAGTATGACAAGGACAGAAGACTACGAGCAGTACTTC | CASSMTRTEDYEQYF | TRBV19 | many | TRBJ2-7 | .
TGTGCCAGCAGTTTGCCCGGTAGCAATCAGCCCCAGCATTTT | CASSLPGSNQPQHF | TRBV28 | . | TRBJ1-5 | .
TGTGCCAGGGGGGGGCGGTACCTAAGCACAGATACGCAGTATTTT | CARGGRYLSTDTQYF | TRBV6-1 | few | TRBJ2-3 | .
TGTGCCAGCAGCTGGGACAGGGGTCGAATCCTAGCGACATACAATGAGCAGTTCTTC | CASSWDRGRILATYNEQFF | TRBV5-4 | few | TRBJ2-1 | TRBD1